The text below deals with one TCR beta chain. CDR1 SEHNR and CDR2 FQNEAQ come from the germline V gene (reference sequence). Germline trimming cut 3 bases from V and 1 base from J; bases unmatched to any gene: 1. CDR3 length: 14 amino acids. Repertoires were generated with immunoSEQ multiplex PCR, while TCRdb's copy carries only in-frame clones and drops some. The sample consists of 300,000 to 450,000 clones, 81% of them appearing once. This record belongs to a study of blood T cell repertoires in COVID-19. The source of this sequence is a human donor with acute or convalescent COVID-19. The donor label of this sample is uncertain. J is TRBJ2-3 and V is TRBV7-9, with 7 bases lining up with TRBD2. The specimen was peripheral blood. CDR3 in DNA: TGTGCCAGCAGCTTCGGACTAGGCACAGATACGCAGTATTTT. Amino acid sequence: CASSFGLGTDTQYF.